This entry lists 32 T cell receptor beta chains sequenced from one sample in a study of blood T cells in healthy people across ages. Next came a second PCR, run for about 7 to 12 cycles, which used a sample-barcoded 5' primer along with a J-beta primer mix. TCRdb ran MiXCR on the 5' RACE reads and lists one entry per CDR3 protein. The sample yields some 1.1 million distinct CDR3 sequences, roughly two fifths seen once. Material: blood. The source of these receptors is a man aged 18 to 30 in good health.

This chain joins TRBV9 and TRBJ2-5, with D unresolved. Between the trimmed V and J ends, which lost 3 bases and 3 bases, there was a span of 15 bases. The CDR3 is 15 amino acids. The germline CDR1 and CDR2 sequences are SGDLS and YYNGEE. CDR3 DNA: TGTGCCAGCAGCGCCTCCCTGACGTCCAAAGAGACCCAGTACTTC. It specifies CASSASLTSKETQYF.

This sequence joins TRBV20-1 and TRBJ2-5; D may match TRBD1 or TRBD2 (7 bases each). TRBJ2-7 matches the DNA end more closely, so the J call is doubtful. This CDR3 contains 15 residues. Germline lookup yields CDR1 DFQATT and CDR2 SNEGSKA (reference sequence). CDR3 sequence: CSATLGGGQTSEQYF. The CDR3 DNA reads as TGCAGTGCTACGCTAGGCGGGGGACAGACTAGCGAGCAGTACTTC.

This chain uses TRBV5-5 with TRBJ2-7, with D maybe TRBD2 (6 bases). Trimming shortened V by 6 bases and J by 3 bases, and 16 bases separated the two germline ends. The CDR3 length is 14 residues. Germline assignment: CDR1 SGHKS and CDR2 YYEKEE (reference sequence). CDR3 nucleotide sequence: TGTGCCAGCATTCGGGGGACGGACAACTACGAGCAGTACTTC. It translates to CASIRGTDNYEQYF.

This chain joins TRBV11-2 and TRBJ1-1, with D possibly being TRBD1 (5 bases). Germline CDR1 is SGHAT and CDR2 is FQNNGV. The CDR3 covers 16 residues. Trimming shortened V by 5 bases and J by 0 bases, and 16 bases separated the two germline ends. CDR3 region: CASSERGVSMNTEAFF. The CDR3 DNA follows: TGTGCCAGCAGCGAAAGGGGTGTATCTATGAACACTGAAGCTTTCTTT.

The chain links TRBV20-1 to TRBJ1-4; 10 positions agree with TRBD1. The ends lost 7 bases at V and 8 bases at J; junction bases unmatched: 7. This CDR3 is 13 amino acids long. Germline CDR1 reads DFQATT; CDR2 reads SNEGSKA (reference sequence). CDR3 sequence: CSVPRDRGEKLFF. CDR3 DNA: TGCAGTGTCCCCCGGGACAGGGGCGAAAAACTGTTTTTT.

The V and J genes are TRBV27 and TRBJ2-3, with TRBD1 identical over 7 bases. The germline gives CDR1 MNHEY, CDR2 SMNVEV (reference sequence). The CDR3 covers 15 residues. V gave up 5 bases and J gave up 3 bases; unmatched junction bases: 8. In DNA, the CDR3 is TGTGCCAGCAGTGTACAGGGGCCCTTAACAGATACGCAGTATTTT. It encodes CASSVQGPLTDTQYF.

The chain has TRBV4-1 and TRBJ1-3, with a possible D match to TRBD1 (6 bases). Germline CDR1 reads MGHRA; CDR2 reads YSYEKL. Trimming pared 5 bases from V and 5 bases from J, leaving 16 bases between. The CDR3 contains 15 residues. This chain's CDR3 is CASSYTGGGRNTIYF. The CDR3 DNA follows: TGCGCCAGCAGCTATACAGGAGGGGGAAGAAACACCATATATTTT.

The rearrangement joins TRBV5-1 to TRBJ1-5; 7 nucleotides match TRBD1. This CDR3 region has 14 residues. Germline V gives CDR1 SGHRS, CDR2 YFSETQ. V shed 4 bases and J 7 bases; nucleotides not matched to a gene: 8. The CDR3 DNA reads TGCGCCAGCAGCCTTGGACAGGTGGAACAGCCCCAGCATTTT. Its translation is CASSLGQVEQPQHF.

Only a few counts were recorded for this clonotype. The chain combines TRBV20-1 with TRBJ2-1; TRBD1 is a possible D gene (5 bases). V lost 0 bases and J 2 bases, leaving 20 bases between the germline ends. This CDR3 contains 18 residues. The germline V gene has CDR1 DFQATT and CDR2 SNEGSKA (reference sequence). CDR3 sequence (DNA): TGCAGTGCTAGAGATTACCGGGCCTCCGGCAGGGCCTACAATGAGCAGTTCTTC. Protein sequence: CSARDYRASGRAYNEQFF.

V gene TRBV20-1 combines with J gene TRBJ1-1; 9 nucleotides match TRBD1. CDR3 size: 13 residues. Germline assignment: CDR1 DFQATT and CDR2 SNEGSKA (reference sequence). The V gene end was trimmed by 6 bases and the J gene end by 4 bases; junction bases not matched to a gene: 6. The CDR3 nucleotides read TGCAGTGCGCCACAGGGGGCAGGCACTGAAGCTTTCTTT. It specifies CSAPQGAGTEAFF.

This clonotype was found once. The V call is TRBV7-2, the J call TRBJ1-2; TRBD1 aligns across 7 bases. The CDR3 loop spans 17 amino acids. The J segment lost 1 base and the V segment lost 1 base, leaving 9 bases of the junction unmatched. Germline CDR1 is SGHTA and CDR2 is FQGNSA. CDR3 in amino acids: CASSLESGQPDNYGYTF. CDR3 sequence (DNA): TGTGCCAGCAGCTTAGAATCGGGACAGCCAGATAACTATGGCTACACCTTC.

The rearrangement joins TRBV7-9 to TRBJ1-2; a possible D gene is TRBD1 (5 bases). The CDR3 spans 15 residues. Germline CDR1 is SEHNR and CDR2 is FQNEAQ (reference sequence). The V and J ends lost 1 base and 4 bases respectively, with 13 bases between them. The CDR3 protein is CASSLEPGEAYGYTF. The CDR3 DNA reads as TGTGCCAGCAGCTTAGAGCCGGGGGAGGCCTATGGCTACACCTTC.

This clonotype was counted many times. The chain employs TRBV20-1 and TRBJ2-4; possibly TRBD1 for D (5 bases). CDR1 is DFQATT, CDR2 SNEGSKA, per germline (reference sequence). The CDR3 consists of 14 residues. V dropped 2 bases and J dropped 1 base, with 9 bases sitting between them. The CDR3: CSARQGTAKNIQYF. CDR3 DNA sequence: TGCAGTGCTAGACAGGGCACGGCCAAAAACATTCAGTACTTC.

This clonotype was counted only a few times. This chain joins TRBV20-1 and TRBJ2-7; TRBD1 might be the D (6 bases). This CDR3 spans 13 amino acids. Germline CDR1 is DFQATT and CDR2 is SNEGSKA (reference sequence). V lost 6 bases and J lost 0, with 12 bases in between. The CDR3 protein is CSALTGISYEQYF. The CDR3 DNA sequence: TGCAGTGCCCTCACAGGGATCTCCTACGAGCAGTACTTC.

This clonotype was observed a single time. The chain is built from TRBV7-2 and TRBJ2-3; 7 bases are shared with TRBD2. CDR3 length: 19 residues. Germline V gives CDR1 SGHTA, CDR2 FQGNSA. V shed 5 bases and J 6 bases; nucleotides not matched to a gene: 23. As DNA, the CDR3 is TGTGCCAGCAGCCCCCCTCGGGCGGGGGATCAACAAACTGGGGATACGCAGTATTTT. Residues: CASSPPRAGDQQTGDTQYF.

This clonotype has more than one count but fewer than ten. Here the CDR3 DNA reads TGTGCCAGCAGCCACAAATGGAAAAACGCAGGGGGCGATGAAGCTTTCTTT. This gives the protein CASSHKWKNAGGDEAFF. This chain uses TRBV7-3 with TRBJ1-1; 8 bases are a match to TRBD1. Germline loops: CDR1 SGHTA, CDR2 FQGTGA. The CDR3 sequence is 17 residues long. V lost 5 bases to trimming and J lost 7 bases; unmatched junction nucleotides: 18.

The CDR3 DNA reads as TGTGCCAGCAGCTTAGGTAGGACTCCTAACACTGAAGCTTTCTTT. As protein: CASSLGRTPNTEAFF. The chain couples TRBV13 to TRBJ1-1; D unresolved. Germline V gene lookup returns CDR1 PRHDT and CDR2 FYEKMQ (reference sequence). The CDR3 is 15 amino acids. Trimming shortened V by 0 bases and J by 2 bases, and 10 bases separated the two germline ends. Combining the CDR3 with reference TRBV13 and TRBJ1-1 gives the whole variable domain AAGVIQSPRHLIKEKRETATLKCYPIPRHDTVYWYQQGPGQDPQFLISFYEKMQSDKGSIPDRFSAQQFSDYHSELNMSSLELGDSALYFCASSLGRTPNTEAFFGQGTRLTVV.

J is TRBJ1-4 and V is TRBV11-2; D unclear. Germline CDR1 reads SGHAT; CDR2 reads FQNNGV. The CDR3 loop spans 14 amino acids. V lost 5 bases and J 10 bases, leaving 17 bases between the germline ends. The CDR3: CASSPGNLEGKLFF. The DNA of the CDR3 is TGTGCCAGCAGCCCCGGGAACCTGGAGGGAAAACTGTTTTTT.

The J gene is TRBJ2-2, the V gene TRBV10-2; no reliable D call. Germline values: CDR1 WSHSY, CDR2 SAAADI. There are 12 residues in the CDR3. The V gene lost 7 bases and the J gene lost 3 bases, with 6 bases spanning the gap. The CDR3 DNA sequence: TGCGCCAGCATGTCGGACACCGGGGAGCTGTTTTTT. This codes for CASMSDTGELFF.

DNA for the CDR3: TGTGCCAGCACCCGAGCGGGAGCAACTAATGAAAAACTGTTTTTT. Amino acid sequence: CASTRAGATNEKLFF. The chain links TRBV3-1 to TRBJ1-4; no clear D gene. This CDR3 is 15 amino acids long. Trimming removed 7 bases from V and 0 bases from J, with 12 bases in between. Per germline, CDR1 LGHDT and CDR2 YNNKEL (reference sequence).

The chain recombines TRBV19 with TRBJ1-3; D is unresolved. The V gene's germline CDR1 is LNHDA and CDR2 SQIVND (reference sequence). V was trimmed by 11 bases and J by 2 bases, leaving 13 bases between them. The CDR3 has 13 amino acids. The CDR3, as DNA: TGTGCCCGCCGTGTATGGGCTGGAAACACCATATATTTT. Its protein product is CARRVWAGNTIYF.

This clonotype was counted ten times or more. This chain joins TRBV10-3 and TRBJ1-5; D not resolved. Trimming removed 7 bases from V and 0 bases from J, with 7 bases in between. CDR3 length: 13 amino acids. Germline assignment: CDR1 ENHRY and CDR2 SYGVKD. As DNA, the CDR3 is TGTGCCATCATGGCGGGTAGCAATCAGCCCCAGCATTTT. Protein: CAIMAGSNQPQHF.

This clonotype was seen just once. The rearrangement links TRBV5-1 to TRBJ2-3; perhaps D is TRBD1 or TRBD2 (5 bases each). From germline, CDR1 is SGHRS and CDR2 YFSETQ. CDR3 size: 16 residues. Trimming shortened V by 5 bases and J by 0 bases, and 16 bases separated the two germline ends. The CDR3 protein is CASSWDPNSSTDTQYF. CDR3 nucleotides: TGCGCCAGCAGTTGGGACCCCAACTCTAGCACAGATACGCAGTATTTT.

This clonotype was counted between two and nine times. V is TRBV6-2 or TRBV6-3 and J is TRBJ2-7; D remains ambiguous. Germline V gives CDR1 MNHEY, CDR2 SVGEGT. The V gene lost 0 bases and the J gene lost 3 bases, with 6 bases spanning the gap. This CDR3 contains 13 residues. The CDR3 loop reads CASSYSTRYEQYF. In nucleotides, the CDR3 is TGTGCCAGCAGTTACTCGACCCGCTACGAGCAGTACTTC.

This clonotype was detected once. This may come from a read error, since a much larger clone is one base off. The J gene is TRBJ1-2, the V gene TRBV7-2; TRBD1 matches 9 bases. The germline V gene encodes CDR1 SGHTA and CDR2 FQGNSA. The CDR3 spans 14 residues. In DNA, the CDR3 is TGTGTCAGCAGCAACGGGACAGGGAACTATGGCTACACCTTC. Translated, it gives CVSSNGTGNYGYTF.

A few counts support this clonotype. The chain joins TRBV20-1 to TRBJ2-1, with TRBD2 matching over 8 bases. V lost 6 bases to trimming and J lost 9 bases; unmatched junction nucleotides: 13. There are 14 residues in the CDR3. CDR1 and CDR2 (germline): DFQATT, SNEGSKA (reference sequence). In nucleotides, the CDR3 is TGCAGTGCCACCACCGGGACTAGAGCTGGTGAGCAGTTCTTC. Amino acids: CSATTGTRAGEQFF.

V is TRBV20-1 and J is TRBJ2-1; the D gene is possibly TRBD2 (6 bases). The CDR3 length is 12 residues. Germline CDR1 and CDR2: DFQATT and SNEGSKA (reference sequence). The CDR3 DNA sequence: TGCAGGGGCGGGACCCCCTACAATGAGCAGTTCTTC. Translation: CRGGTPYNEQFF.

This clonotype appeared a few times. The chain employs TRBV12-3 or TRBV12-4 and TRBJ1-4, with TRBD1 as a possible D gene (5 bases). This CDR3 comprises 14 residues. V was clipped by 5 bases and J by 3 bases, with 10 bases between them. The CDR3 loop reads CASSVTVPNEKLFF. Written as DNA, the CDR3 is TGTGCCAGCAGTGTGACAGTTCCTAATGAAAAACTGTTTTTT.

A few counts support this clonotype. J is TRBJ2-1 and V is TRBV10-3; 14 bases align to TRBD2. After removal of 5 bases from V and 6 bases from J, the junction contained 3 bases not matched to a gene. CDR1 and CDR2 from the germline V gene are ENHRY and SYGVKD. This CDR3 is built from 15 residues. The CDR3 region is CAISTTSGGANEQFF. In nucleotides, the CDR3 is TGTGCCATCAGTACGACTAGCGGGGGGGCCAATGAGCAGTTCTTC.

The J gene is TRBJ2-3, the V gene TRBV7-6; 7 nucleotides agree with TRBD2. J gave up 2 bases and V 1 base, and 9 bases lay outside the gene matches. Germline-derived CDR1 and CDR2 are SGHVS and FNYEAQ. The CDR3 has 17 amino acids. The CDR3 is CASSLGIRAGITDTQYF. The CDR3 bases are TGTGCCAGCAGCTTAGGTATACGAGCGGGGATCACAGATACGCAGTATTTT.

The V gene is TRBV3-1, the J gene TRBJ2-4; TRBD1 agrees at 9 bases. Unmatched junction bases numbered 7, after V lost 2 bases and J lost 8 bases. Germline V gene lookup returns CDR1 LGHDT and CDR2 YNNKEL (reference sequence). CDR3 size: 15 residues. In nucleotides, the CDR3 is TGTGCCAGCAGCCAACAGGGACAGGGATCGGACATTCAGTACTTC. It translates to CASSQQGQGSDIQYF. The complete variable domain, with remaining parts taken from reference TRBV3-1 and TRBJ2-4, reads DTAVSQTPKYLVTQMGNDKSIKCEQNLGHDTMYWYKQDSKKFLKIMFSYNNKELIINETVPNRFSPKSPDKAHLNLHINSLELGDSAVYFCASSQQGQGSDIQYFGAGTRLSVL.

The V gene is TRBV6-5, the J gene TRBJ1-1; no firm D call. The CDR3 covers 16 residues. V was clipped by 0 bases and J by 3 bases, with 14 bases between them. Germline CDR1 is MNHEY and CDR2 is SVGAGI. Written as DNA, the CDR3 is TGTGCCAGCAGTTACTCCCCCATCGGAGGTTACACTGAAGCTTTCTTT. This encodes CASSYSPIGGYTEAFF.